This TCR beta chain came from a study of blood T cell repertoires in COVID-19. Sequencing was performed with immunoSEQ multiplex PCR; in TCRdb, only in-frame clones are kept and a portion is missing. The table lists some 300,000 clones, around 88% of them singletons. There are 12 residues in the CDR3. CDR1 and CDR2 (germline): SQVTM, ANQGSEA. Between the trimmed V and J ends, which lost 5 bases and 8 bases, there was a span of 15 bases. Sequencing was done on a sample of peripheral blood. The chain is built from TRBV29-1 and TRBJ1-2; maybe TRBD1 (5 bases). This clonotype was sampled from a woman aged 25 to 39 who had recovered from COVID-19. For the CDR3, the DNA is TGCAGCGTTTTGGCAGGGCTTCTCGGCTACACCTTC. It is translated as CSVLAGLLGYTF.